This T cell receptor (beta chain) originates from a study of cytomegalovirus exposure and HLA in healthy donors. Worth noting for this clone: The sample contains more than one DNA sequence encoding this CDR3.

This CDR3 is 11 amino acids long. V gave up 4 bases and J gave up 11 bases; unmatched junction bases: 3. The V gene's germline CDR1 is SNHLY and CDR2 FYNNEI. PCR was performed using 60 Vbeta and 13 Jbeta primers. Clones were read by immunoSEQ multiplex PCR, and TCRdb kept only the in-frame ones, dropping some. Seen here are about 180,000 clones, around 82% observed once, and the top ten hold around 0.93%. Sequenced sample: PBMCs. The TCR was taken from a young man in good health and CMV-seronegative. The genes are TRBV2 and TRBJ1-2; 8 positions agree with TRBD1. The CDR3 DNA sequence: TGTGCCAGCAGTGTAGACAGGGGATACACCTTC. It codes for CASSVDRGYTF.